Shown below are 17 T cell receptor beta chains from a single sample sequenced in a study of blood T cell repertoires in COVID-19. Assay used: immunoSEQ multiplex PCR; TCRdb lists only in-frame clones, some missing. The profile shows approximately 490,000 clones, less than 90% of them singletons. The source material was PBMCs or T cells enriched from blood (not recorded which). All receptors come from a woman aged 55-69 years who had recovered from COVID-19.

The rearrangement links TRBV3-1 (or the pseudogene TRBV3-2) to TRBJ2-3; 7 bases are shared with TRBD1. Germline loops: CDR1 LGHDT, CDR2 YNNKEL (reference sequence). V trimming: 1 base; J trimming: 3 bases; junction bases outside the gene matches: 7. This CDR3 spans 16 amino acids. The CDR3, as DNA: TGTGCCAGCAGCCAAGCGACAGGGCTGCGGACAGATACGCAGTATTTT. Translation: CASSQATGLRTDTQYF.

This clone was seen only once. Other nucleotide sequences in the sample specify the same CDR3. The rearrangement joins TRBV29-1 to TRBJ1-1; TRBD1 might be the D (6 bases). This CDR3 comprises 11 residues. The germline V gene encodes CDR1 SQVTM and CDR2 ANQGSEA. Trimming shortened V by 7 bases and J by 4 bases, and 10 bases separated the two germline ends. DNA for the CDR3: TGCAGCGGCCGAGGGGGCACTGAAGCTTTCTTT. Protein sequence: CSGRGGTEAFF.

This clone was recorded a few times. The chain couples TRBV19 to TRBJ1-2; D perhaps matches TRBD1 (5 bases). The CDR3 is 12 residues long. The germline gives CDR1 LNHDA, CDR2 SQIVND (reference sequence). V lost 7 bases and J 8 bases, leaving 14 bases between the germline ends. This chain's CDR3 is CASTPAGMGYTF. In DNA form, the CDR3 reads TGTGCCAGTACACCAGCAGGGATGGGCTACACCTTC.

This clone was picked up one time. The V call is TRBV30, the J call TRBJ2-4, with a possible D match to TRBD2 (5 bases). V lost 1 base and J 7 bases, leaving 11 bases between the germline ends. Germline CDR1 is GTSNPN and CDR2 is SVGIG (reference sequence). The CDR3 consists of 13 residues. The CDR3 spells CAWSAGRHNIQYF. The CDR3 DNA reads as TGTGCCTGGAGTGCGGGGAGACACAACATTCAGTACTTC.

The rearrangement uses TRBV21-1 and TRBJ2-7; TRBD1, the D gene given by the table, was not confirmed from the DNA. TRBV21-1 is an annotated pseudogene. The CDR3 sequence is 14 residues long. The CDR3 DNA sequence: TGTGCCAGCAGCAGGCGGACAGGGGGGTACGAGCAGTACGTC. This codes for CASSRRTGGYEQYV.

The chain has TRBV6-1 and TRBJ2-2; 14 nucleotides line up with TRBD2. V shed 3 bases and J 6 bases; nucleotides not matched to a gene: 12. From germline, CDR1 is MNHNS and CDR2 SASEGT. The CDR3 is 19 residues long. CDR3 nucleotide sequence: TGTGCCAGCAGTGATCGACTAGCGGGGGGGCCAAGATTAGCCGGGGAGCTGTTTTTT. This sequence encodes CASSDRLAGGPRLAGELFF.

V and J are TRBV10-3 and TRBJ2-1; TRBD1 matches at 8 bases. This CDR3 spans 14 amino acids. Germline CDR1 and CDR2: ENHRY and SYGVKD. With V trimmed by 8 bases and J by 7 bases, 10 bases remained unmatched. CDR3 DNA: TGTGCCATCGCCGGACAGGGCGGTAAAAATGAGCAGTTCTTC. Residues: CAIAGQGGKNEQFF.

The chain is built from TRBV10-2 and TRBJ2-1, with a tentative D call TRBD2 (7 bases). Germline V gene lookup returns CDR1 WSHSY and CDR2 SAAADI. Trimming left V 10 bases short and J 7 bases short, with 23 bases between. The CDR3 consists of 15 residues. The CDR3 here is CAIERGGGGGNEQFF. As DNA, the CDR3 is TGCGCCATCGAGCGGGGTGGCGGGGGCGGGAATGAGCAGTTCTTC.

The chain has TRBV3-1 (or the pseudogene TRBV3-2) and TRBJ2-3; 10 bases agree with TRBD2. CDR1 and CDR2 (germline): LGHDT, YNNKEL (reference sequence). V was clipped by 4 bases and J by 8 bases; unmatched bases: 12. This CDR3 has 16 residues. The CDR3 here is CASSLEGAGGRGTQYF. CDR3 coding DNA: TGTGCCAGCAGCCTGGAGGGAGCGGGGGGGCGTGGTACGCAGTATTTT.

The chain combines TRBV29-1 with TRBJ1-1; the match to TRBD1 covers 7 bases. CDR3 length: 14 amino acids. Per germline, CDR1 SQVTM and CDR2 ANQGSEA. Losses at the gene ends were 4 bases for V and 1 base for J; bases not matched to a gene: 6. The CDR3 is CSVGNRGSNTEAFF. CDR3 in DNA: TGCAGCGTTGGGAACAGGGGATCGAACACTGAAGCTTTCTTT. The whole variable domain, filled in from reference TRBV29-1 and TRBJ1-1, reads SAVISQKPSRDICQRGTSLTIQCQVDSQVTMMFWYRQQPGQSLTLIATANQGSEATYESGFVIDKFPISRPNLTFSTLTVSNMSPEDSSIYLCSVGNRGSNTEAFFGQGTRLTVV.

This clone was found a few times. The chain recombines TRBV18 with TRBJ1-2, with 9 bases aligning to TRBD1. The V and J ends lost 5 bases and 7 bases, in that order; junction bases with no gene match: 11. The CDR3 has 15 amino acids. Germline V gives CDR1 KGHSH, CDR2 LQKENI. CDR3 DNA: TGTGCCAGCTCAACCGGGACAGGGTCCTTCGGTGGCTACACCTTC. It codes for CASSTGTGSFGGYTF.

Notes on this clone: Other DNA sequences within the sample encode an identical CDR3. The rearrangement uses TRBV28 and TRBJ1-5, with D perhaps TRBD1 (5 bases). The CDR3 totals 15 residues. V was shortened by 6 bases and J by 2 bases, with 14 bases between the two germline ends. CDR1 MDHEN and CDR2 SYDVKM come from the germline V gene. For the CDR3, the DNA is TGTGCCAGCAGCTCTCAAGGGGCGGGCAATCAGCCCCAGCATTTT. This codes for CASSSQGAGNQPQHF.

V is TRBV6-5 and J is TRBJ2-7; 9 positions match TRBD1. This CDR3 comprises 15 residues. Germline CDR1 reads MNHEY; CDR2 reads SVGAGI. V shed 2 bases, J shed 2 bases, and the junction held 4 bases outside the gene matches. The DNA of the CDR3 is TGTGCCAGCAGTTACCTTGGGACAGGGCCCTACGAGCAGTACTTC. It encodes CASSYLGTGPYEQYF.

This chain's CDR3 is CASSLALNTGGYGYTF. Here the CDR3 DNA reads TGTGCCAGCAGCTTAGCCCTAAATACAGGGGGTTATGGCTACACCTTC. This chain links TRBV7-9 with TRBJ1-2; 8 positions agree with TRBD1. This CDR3 contains 16 residues. The ends lost 0 bases at V and 5 bases at J; junction bases unmatched: 8. The germline gives CDR1 SEHNR, CDR2 FQNEAQ (reference sequence). The variable domain in full, with the rest retrieved from reference TRBV7-9 and TRBJ1-2, is DTGVSQNPRHKITKRGQNVTFRCDPISEHNRLYWYRQTLGQGPEFLTYFQNEAQLEKSRLLSDRFSAERPKGSFSTLEIQRTEQGDSAMYLCASSLALNTGGYGYTFGSGTRLTVV.

This sequence joins TRBV6-2 or TRBV6-3 and TRBJ1-4; 7 positions match TRBD1. The germline gives CDR1 MNHEY, CDR2 SVGEGT. With V trimmed by 0 bases and J by 8 bases, 6 bases remained unmatched. The CDR3 length is 15 residues. The CDR3 loop is CASSYSGTDLEKLFF. CDR3 sequence (DNA): TGTGCCAGCAGTTACTCCGGGACAGATTTGGAAAAACTGTTTTTT.

The chain combines TRBV5-8 with TRBJ1-5; possibly TRBD1 for D (5 bases). This CDR3 is 14 amino acids long. Germline V gene lookup returns CDR1 SGHTS and CDR2 YDEGEE. Trimming stripped 2 bases from V and 9 bases from J, with 15 bases between. The DNA of the CDR3 is TGTGCCAGCAGCTTATGGGTAGGGGAAGGGCCCCAGCATTTT. Translated, it gives CASSLWVGEGPQHF.

The chain joins TRBV4-1 to TRBJ2-2; perhaps TRBD2 as D (6 bases). Germline V gene sequence: CDR1 MGHRA, CDR2 YSYEKL. Trimming removed 3 bases from V and 4 bases from J, with 9 bases in between. This CDR3 comprises 14 residues. The chain's CDR3 is CASSQVGGTGELFF. CDR3 nucleotide sequence: TGCGCCAGCAGCCAGGTCGGGGGCACCGGGGAGCTGTTTTTT.